These 9 T cell receptor beta chains were sequenced from one sample in a study of T cell changes during pregnancy in multiple sclerosis. Method: immunoSEQ multiplex PCR; TCRdb's copy keeps in-frame clones and lacks some. The table has 75,000 to 95,000 clones, around 90% seen once. The input for sequencing was peripheral blood, taken in the first trimester of pregnancy. All receptors derive from a female donor in good health, enrolled as a control in a pregnancy study.

The chain joins TRBV4-1 to TRBJ1-2, with D perhaps TRBD1 (6 bases). This CDR3 spans 15 amino acids. V lost 4 bases to trimming and J lost 5 bases, with 17 bases between them. Germline lookup yields CDR1 MGHRA and CDR2 YSYEKL. DNA of the CDR3: TGCGCCAGCAGCCTTGGGGGCGAGGGATTATATGGCTACACCTTC. It specifies CASSLGGEGLYGYTF.

The rearrangement links TRBV7-2 to TRBJ2-4, with D tentatively TRBD2 (5 bases). Between the trimmed V and J ends, which lost 5 bases and 8 bases, there was a span of 16 bases. The CDR3 totals 14 residues. The V gene's germline CDR1 is SGHTA and CDR2 FQGNSA. CDR3 in DNA: TGTGCCAGCAGCCAGCCGGGGAACGGACACATTCAGTACTTC. Translated, it gives CASSQPGNGHIQYF.

The CDR3: CASSLSEVFRQYF. The DNA of the CDR3 is TGTGCCAGCAGCTTATCAGAGGTTTTTAGGCAGTATTTT. The rearrangement joins TRBV7-2 to TRBJ2-3; D is unclear. This CDR3 comprises 13 residues. V was cut by 2 bases and J by 11 bases, with 14 bases left in between. Germline assignment: CDR1 SGHTA and CDR2 FQGNSA.

The chain carries TRBV9 and TRBJ2-7; 8 bases are a match to TRBD2. Per germline, CDR1 SGDLS and CDR2 YYNGEE. The CDR3 has 14 amino acids. Losses at the gene ends were 0 bases for V and 2 bases for J; bases not matched to a gene: 1. This chain's CDR3 is CASSVGGGPYEQYF. The DNA of the CDR3 is TGTGCCAGCAGCGTAGGCGGGGGGCCCTACGAGCAGTACTTC.

V and J are TRBV7-2 and TRBJ2-3, with TRBD2 matching over 9 bases. Per germline, CDR1 SGHTA and CDR2 FQGNSA. V was pared by 2 bases and J by 2 bases, with 5 bases of the junction left unmatched. The length of the CDR3 is 16 residues. The CDR3 region is CASSLIASGITDTQYF. CDR3 sequence (DNA): TGTGCCAGCAGCTTAATAGCTAGCGGGATCACAGATACGCAGTATTTT. The full variable domain, with the rest looked up from reference TRBV7-2 and TRBJ2-3, is GAGVSQSPSNKVTEKGKDVELRCDPISGHTALYWYRQSLGQGLEFLIYFQGNSAPDKSGLPSDRFSAERTGGSVSTLTIQRTQQEDSAVYLCASSLIASGITDTQYFGPGTRLTVL.

This chain joins TRBV28 and TRBJ1-1; D gene ambiguous. Germline CDR1 MDHEN, CDR2 SYDVKM. The CDR3 totals 11 residues. Trimming left V 8 bases short and J 5 bases short, with 9 bases between. In DNA form, the CDR3 reads TGTGCCAGCTTTGAGGAAACTGAAGCTTTCTTT. It codes for CASFEETEAFF.

The V gene is TRBV7-9, the J gene TRBJ2-3; no firm D call. From germline, CDR1 is SEHNR and CDR2 FQNEAQ (reference sequence). The CDR3 loop spans 14 amino acids. The V gene lost 5 bases and the J gene lost 4 bases, with 13 bases spanning the gap. CDR3: CASSHGSHPDTQYF. The DNA for the CDR3 is TGTGCCAGCAGCCATGGTTCACATCCAGATACGCAGTATTTT.

This chain joins TRBV2 and TRBJ2-7; weak D call: TRBD1 (6 bases). V was cut by 6 bases and J by 6 bases, with 21 bases left in between. The CDR3 is made up of 15 amino acids. Germline assignment: CDR1 SNHLY and CDR2 FYNNEI. CDR3 coding DNA: TGTGCCAGCAGACAGACCGGGACACGGATGGGCGAGCAGTACTTC. This encodes CASRQTGTRMGEQYF.

This chain joins TRBV2 and TRBJ2-7; 7 positions agree with TRBD1. The CDR3 is 13 amino acids. Germline V lookup: CDR1 SNHLY, CDR2 FYNNEI. The V and J ends lost 6 bases and 2 bases, in that order; junction bases with no gene match: 4. The CDR3 DNA sequence: TGTGCCAGCAGGGGACAGCCCACCTACGAGCAGTACTTC. Protein product: CASRGQPTYEQYF.